This TCR beta chain came from a study of persistence of HIV-infected CD4 T cells. This CDR3 is built from 16 residues. The germline CDR1 and CDR2 sequences are MNHEY and SMNVEV (reference sequence). V lost 3 bases, J lost 2 bases, and 6 bases stayed unmatched. An overlapping HIV-1 Gag peptide pool stimulated these cells at 0.85 to 1 ug/peptide/mL. Memory cells lacking CD40L and CD69 with high CD45RO were sorted. In its sample, this clone was seen once. What it binds is unknown. Sequencing used immunoSEQ version 4 in survey mode. Sequencing was performed with immunoSEQ multiplex PCR; in TCRdb, only in-frame clones are kept and a portion is missing. The sample includes about 64,000 clones, roughly 75% seen only once; the top ten take under 2%.

This material consisted of CD4+ T cells sorted from PBMCs after roughly 18-hour stimulation, taken from a patient who received antiretroviral therapy. V and J are TRBV27 and TRBJ2-1; 8 bases agree with TRBD1. The sequence derives from an adult man with HIV who was CMV-seropositive. CDR3 nucleotide sequence: TGTGCCAGCAGTTTGAGTCCGGGACAGGCCTACAATGAGCAGTTCTTC. This gives the protein CASSLSPGQAYNEQFF.